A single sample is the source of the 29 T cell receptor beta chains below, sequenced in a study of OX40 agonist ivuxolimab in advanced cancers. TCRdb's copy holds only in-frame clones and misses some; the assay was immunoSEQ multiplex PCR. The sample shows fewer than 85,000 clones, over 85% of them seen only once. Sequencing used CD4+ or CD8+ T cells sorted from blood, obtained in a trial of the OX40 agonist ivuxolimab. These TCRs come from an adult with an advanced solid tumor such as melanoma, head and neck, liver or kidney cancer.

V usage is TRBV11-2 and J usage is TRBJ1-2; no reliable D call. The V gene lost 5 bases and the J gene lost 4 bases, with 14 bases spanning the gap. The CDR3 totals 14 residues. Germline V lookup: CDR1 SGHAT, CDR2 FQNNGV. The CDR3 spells CASSPGGFGYGYTF. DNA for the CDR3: TGTGCCAGCAGCCCCGGAGGGTTCGGCTATGGCTACACCTTC.

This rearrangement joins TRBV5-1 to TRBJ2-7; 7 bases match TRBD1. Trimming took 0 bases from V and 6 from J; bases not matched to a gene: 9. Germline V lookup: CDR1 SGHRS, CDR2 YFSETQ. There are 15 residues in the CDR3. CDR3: CASSLALDRYGEQYF. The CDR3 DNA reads TGCGCCAGCAGCTTGGCCTTGGACAGGTACGGCGAGCAGTACTTC.

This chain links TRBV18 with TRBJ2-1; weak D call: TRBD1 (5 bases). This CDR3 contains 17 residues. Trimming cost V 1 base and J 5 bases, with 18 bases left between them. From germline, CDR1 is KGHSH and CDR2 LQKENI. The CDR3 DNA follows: TGTGCCAGCTCACCACTGGTCTGGAGACAGAGAGACAATGAGCAGTTCTTC. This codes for CASSPLVWRQRDNEQFF.

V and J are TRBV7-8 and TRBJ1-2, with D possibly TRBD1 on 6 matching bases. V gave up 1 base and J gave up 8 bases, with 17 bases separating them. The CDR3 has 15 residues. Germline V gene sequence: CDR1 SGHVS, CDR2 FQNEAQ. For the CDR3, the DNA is TGTGCCAGCAGCTTAGTCTGGGACACCGGAAAGGGCTACACCTTC. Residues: CASSLVWDTGKGYTF. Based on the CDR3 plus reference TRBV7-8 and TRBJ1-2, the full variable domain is GAGVSQSPRYKVAKRGQDVALRCDPISGHVSLFWYQQALGQGPEFLTYFQNEAQLDKSGLPSDRFFAERPEGSVSTLKIQRTQQEDSAVYLCASSLVWDTGKGYTFGSGTRLTVV.

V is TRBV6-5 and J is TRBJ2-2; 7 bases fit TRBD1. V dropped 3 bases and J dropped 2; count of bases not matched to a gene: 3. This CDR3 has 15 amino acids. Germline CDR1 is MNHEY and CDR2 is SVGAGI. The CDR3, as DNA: TGTGCCAGCAGTTATAGACAGGGAAACACCGGGGAGCTGTTTTTT. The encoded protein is CASSYRQGNTGELFF.

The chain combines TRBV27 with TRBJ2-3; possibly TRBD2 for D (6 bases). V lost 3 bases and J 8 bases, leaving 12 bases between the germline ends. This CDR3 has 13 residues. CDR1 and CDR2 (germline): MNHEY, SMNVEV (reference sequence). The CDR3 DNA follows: TGTGCCAGCAGTTTCCGACTAGATCTTACGCAGTATTTT. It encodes CASSFRLDLTQYF.

The CDR3 region has the DNA TGCGCCACCACGGCGCAAGAGACCCAGTACTTC. Protein sequence: CATTAQETQYF. The chain employs TRBV5-1 and TRBJ2-5; D not resolved. The CDR3 is made up of 11 amino acids. V was clipped by 9 bases and J by 2 bases, with 8 bases between them. The germline V gene encodes CDR1 SGHRS and CDR2 YFSETQ. The complete variable domain, with remaining parts taken from reference TRBV5-1 and TRBJ2-5, reads KAGVTQTPRYLIKTRGQQVTLSCSPISGHRSVSWYQQTPGQGLQFLFEYFSETQRNKGNFPGRFSGRQFSNSRSEMNVSTLELGDSALYLCATTAQETQYFGPGTRLLVL.

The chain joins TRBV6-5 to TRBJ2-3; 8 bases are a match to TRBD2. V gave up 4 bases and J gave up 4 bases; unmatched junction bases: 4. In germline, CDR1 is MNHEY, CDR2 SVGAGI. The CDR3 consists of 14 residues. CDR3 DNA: TGTGCCAGCAGTTCTAGCGGGTTCTCAGATACGCAGTATTTT. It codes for CASSSSGFSDTQYF.

The CDR3 nucleotides are TGTGCCAGCAGCTTGGGGGGACAGGCTGTAGGTACGCAGTATTTT. Its translation is CASSLGGQAVGTQYF. The chain carries TRBV7-8 and TRBJ2-3; 8 positions match TRBD1. This CDR3 has 15 amino acids. J gave up 8 bases and V 3 bases, and 10 bases lay outside the gene matches. From germline, CDR1 is SGHVS and CDR2 FQNEAQ. The full variable domain, with the rest looked up from reference TRBV7-8 and TRBJ2-3, is GAGVSQSPRYKVAKRGQDVALRCDPISGHVSLFWYQQALGQGPEFLTYFQNEAQLDKSGLPSDRFFAERPEGSVSTLKIQRTQQEDSAVYLCASSLGGQAVGTQYFGPGTRLTVL.

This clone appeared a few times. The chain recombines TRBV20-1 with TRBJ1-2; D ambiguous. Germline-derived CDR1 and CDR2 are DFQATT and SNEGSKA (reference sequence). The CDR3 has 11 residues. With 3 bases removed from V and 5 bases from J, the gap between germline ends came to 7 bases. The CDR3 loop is CSASLLYGYTF. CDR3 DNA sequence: TGCAGTGCTAGTCTTCTATATGGCTACACCTTC.

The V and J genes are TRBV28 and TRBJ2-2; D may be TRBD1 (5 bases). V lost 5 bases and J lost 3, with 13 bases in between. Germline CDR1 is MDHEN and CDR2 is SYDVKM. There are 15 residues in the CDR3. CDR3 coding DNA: TGTGCCAGCAGTCGCCGGACACGAGACACCGGGGAGCTGTTTTTT. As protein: CASSRRTRDTGELFF.

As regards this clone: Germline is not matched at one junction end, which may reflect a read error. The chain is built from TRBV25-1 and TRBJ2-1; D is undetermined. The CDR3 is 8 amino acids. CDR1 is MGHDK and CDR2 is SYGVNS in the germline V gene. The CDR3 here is CAEGEQFF. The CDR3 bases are TGCGCCGAAGGTGAGCAGTTCTTC. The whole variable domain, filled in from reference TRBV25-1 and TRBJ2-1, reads EADIYQTPRYLVIGTGKKITLECSQTMGHDKMYWYQQDPGMELHLIHYSYGVNSTEKGDLSSESTVSRIRTEHFPLTLESARPSHTSQYLCAEGEQFFGPGTRLTVL.

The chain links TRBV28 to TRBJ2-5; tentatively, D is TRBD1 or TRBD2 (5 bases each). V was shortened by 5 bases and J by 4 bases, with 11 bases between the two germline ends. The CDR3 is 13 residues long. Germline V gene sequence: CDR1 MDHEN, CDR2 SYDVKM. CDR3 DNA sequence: TGTGCCAGCAGTGGGACGTTCGGAGAGACCCAGTACTTC. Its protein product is CASSGTFGETQYF.

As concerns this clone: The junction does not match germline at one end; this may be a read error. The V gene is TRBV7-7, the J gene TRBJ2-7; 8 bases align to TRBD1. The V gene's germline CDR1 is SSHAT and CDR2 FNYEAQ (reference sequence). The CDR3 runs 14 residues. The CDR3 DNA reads TGTGCTAGCAGCCGGGGGACAGGAGAGCTCGAGCAGTACTTC. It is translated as CASSRGTGELEQYF.

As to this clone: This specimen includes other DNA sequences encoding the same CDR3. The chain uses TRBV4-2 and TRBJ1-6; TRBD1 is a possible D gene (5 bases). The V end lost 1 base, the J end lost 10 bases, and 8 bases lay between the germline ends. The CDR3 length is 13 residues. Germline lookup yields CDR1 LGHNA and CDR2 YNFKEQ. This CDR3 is CASSQGPGSPLHF. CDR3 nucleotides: TGTGCCAGCAGCCAAGGGCCAGGGTCACCCCTCCACTTT.

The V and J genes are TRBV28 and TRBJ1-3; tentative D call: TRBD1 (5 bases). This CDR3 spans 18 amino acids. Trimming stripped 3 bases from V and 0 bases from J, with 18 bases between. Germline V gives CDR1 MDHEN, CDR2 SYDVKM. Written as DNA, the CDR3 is TGTGCCAGCAGTTTTTGGGCAGGGCTTACCTCCTCTGGAAACACCATATATTTT. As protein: CASSFWAGLTSSGNTIYF. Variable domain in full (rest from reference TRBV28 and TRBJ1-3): DVKVTQSSRYLVKRTGEKVFLECVQDMDHENMFWYRQDPGLGLRLIYFSYDVKMKEKGDIPEGYSVSREKKERFSLILESASTNQTSMYLCASSFWAGLTSSGNTIYFGEGSWLTVV.

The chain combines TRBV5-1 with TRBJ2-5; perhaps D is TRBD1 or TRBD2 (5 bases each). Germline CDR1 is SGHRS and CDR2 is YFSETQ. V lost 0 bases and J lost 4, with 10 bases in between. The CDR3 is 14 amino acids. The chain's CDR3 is CASSLVGVSETQYF. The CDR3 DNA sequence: TGCGCCAGCAGCTTGGTGGGGGTATCAGAGACCCAGTACTTC.

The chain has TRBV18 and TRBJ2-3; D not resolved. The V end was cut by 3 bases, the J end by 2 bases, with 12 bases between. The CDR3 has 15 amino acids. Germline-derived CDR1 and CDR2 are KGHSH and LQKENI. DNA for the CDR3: TGTGCCAGCTCACCCGCCGGGTCAGACACAGATACGCAGTATTTT. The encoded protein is CASSPAGSDTDTQYF.

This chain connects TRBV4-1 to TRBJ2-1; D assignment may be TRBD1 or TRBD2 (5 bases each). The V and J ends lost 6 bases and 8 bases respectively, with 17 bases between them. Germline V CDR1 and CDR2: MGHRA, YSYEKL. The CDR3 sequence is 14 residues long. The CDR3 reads CASRDTGRADEQFF. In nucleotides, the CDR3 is TGCGCCAGCAGGGATACGGGACGAGCGGATGAGCAGTTCTTC.

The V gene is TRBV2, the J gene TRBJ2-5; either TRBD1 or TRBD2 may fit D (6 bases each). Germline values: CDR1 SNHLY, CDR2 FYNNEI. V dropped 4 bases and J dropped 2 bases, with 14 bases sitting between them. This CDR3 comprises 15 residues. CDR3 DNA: TGTGCCAGCAGTGTATCAACAGGGAGGCAAGAGACCCAGTACTTC. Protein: CASSVSTGRQETQYF.

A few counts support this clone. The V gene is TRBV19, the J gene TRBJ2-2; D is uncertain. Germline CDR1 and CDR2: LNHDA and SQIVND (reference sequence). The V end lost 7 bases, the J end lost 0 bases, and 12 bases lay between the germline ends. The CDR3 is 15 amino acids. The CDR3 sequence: CASKAGQANTGELFF. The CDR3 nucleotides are TGTGCCAGTAAAGCTGGGCAGGCGAACACCGGGGAGCTGTTTTTT.

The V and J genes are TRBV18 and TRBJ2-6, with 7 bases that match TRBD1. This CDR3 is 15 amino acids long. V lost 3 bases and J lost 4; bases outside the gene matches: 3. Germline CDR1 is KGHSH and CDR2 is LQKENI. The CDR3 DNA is TGTGCCAGCTCACCCACAGGGGCCGGGGCCAACGTCCTGACTTTC. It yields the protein CASSPTGAGANVLTF.

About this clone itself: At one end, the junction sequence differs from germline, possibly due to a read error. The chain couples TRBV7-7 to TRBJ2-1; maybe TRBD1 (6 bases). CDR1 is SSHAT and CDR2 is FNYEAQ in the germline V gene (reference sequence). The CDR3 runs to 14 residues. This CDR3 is CASSLQGSYNEQFF. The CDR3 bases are TGTGCTAGCAGCTTACAGGGTTCCTACAATGAGCAGTTCTTC.

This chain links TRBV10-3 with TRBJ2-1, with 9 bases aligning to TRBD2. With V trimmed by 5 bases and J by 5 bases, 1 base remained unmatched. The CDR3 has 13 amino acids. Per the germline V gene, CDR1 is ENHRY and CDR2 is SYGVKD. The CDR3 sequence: CAISSGGHNEQFF. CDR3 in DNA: TGTGCCATCAGTAGCGGGGGGCACAATGAGCAGTTCTTC.

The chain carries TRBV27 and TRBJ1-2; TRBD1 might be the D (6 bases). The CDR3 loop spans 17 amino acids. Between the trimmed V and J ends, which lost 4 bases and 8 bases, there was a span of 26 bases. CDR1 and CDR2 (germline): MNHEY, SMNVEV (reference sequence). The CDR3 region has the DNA TGTGCCAGCAGTTCCAGTTTTCAAGACAGGAGGGTGAGGGGCTACACCTTC. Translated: CASSSSFQDRRVRGYTF.

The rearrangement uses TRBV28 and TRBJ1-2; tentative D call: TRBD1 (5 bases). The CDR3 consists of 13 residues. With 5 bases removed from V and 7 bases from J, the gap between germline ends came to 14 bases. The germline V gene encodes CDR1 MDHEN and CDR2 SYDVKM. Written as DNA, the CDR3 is TGTGCCAGCAGTGGGTGGGAGGGGTTTGGCTACACCTTC. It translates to CASSGWEGFGYTF.

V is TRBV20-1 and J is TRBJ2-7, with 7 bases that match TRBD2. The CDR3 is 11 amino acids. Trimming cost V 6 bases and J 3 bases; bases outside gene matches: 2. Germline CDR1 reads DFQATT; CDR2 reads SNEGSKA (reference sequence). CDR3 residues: CSAGGSYEQYF. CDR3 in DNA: TGCAGTGCGGGCGGGAGCTACGAGCAGTACTTC.

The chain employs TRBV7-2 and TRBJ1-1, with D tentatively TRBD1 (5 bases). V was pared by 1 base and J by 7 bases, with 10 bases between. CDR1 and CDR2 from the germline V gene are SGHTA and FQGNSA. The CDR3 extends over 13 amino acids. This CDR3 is CASSLENGGEAFF. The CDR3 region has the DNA TGTGCCAGCAGCTTAGAAAACGGGGGTGAAGCTTTCTTT.

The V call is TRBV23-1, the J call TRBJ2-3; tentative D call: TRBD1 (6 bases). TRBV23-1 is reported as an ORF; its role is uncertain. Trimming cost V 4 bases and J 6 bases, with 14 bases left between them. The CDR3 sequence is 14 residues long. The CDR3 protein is CASSPQGLWDTQYF. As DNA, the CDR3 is TGCGCCAGCAGTCCCCAGGGGCTATGGGATACGCAGTATTTT.